In its sample, the clone carrying this TCR beta chain was seen once. The data originate from a study of cytomegalovirus exposure and HLA in healthy donors. Study as a whole: Drawn from HLA-typed donors, approximately 86 million unique TCRs were held in an early data release.

PCR used 60 Vbeta primers and 13 Jbeta primers. Measured with immunoSEQ multiplex PCR; TCRdb has only the in-frame clones, and not every one. The table shows roughly 180,000 clones, with roughly 80% occurring only once. The CDR3 is 16 residues long. V lost 5 bases and J lost 6; bases outside the gene matches: 10. Germline V CDR1 and CDR2: MGHDK, SYGVNS. Sequencing input: PBMCs. This chain joins TRBV25-1 and TRBJ2-7, with 13 bases that match TRBD2. The TCR comes from a female donor in good health and CMV-seronegative. In nucleotides, the CDR3 is TGTGCCAGCAGTCCTTCGGGACTAGCGGGAACATCCGAGCAGTACTTC. Amino acid sequence: CASSPSGLAGTSEQYF.